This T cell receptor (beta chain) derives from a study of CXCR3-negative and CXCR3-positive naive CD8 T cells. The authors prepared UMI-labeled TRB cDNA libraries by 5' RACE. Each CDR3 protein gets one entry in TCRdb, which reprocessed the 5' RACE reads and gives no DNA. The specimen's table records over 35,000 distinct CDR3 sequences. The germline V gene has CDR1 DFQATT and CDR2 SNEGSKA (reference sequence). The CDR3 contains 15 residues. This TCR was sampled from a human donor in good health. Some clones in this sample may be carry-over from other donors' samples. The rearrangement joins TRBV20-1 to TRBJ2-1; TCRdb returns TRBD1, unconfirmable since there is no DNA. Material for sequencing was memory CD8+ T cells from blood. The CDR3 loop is CSAKMRDRAYNEQFF.